This is a list of T cell receptor beta chains from one sample in a study of OX40 agonist ivuxolimab in advanced cancers. Only in-frame clones appear in the TCRdb table, and some are missing; sequencing was by immunoSEQ multiplex PCR. In the table there are some 30,000 clones, approximately 80% of which are singletons. This sample comprised CD4+ or CD8+ T cells sorted from blood, obtained in a trial of the OX40 agonist ivuxolimab. These receptors were collected from an adult with an advanced solid tumor such as melanoma, head and neck, liver or kidney cancer. Each CDR3 is given with its conserved first and last residue. Clone size is given for some rows only: seen once, a few or many times, or a class if the clone is expanded.

few TRBJ1-3 13 TRBV11-2 CASSLVPGNTIYF
. TRBJ1-4 16 TRBV25-1 CASSEAGDRKNEKLFF
. TRBJ2-7 14 TRBV30 CAWSVSSGSYEQYF
. TRBJ2-1 14 TRBV30 CAWSTGVGYNEQFF
. TRBJ2-3 14 TRBV7-9 CAGSHSGGTDTQYF
. TRBJ2-5 15 TRBV2 CASSEEGLTQETQYF
. TRBJ2-7 13 TRBV6-5 CASSPGTTYEQYF
. TRBJ1-4 15 TRBV5-6 CASSLGDRPNEKLFF
. TRBJ2-3 15 TRBV6-5 CASSATAQSTDTQYF
. TRBJ1-6 15 TRBV2 CASSGRGRENSPLHF
. TRBJ1-2 16 TRBV28 CASSSLQGALTYGYTF
. TRBJ2-1 16 TRBV11-1 CASSLGWDFSYNEQFF
. TRBJ2-1 11 TRBV27 CASSPGTEQFF
. TRBJ2-6 19 TRBV9 CASSVAPGQVASGANVLTF
. TRBJ2-1 16 TRBV7-9 CASSLGGGYRGNEQFF
. TRBJ1-6 16 TRBV5-6 CASSPGQGTFNSPLHF
medium-sized TRBJ1-2 13 TRBV19 CASSGDSLYGYTF
few TRBJ1-1 13 TRBV5-1 CASSDTGNTEAFF
. TRBJ2-7 15 TRBV4-1 CASSQGLAGTYEQYF
. TRBJ2-3 16 TRBV28 CASSLRVSRATDTQYF
. TRBJ1-5 14 TRBV5-1 CASSPDSPNQPQHF
. TRBJ1-1 17 TRBV15 CATSSNFGPGPGTEAFF
. TRBJ1-6 14 TRBV6-1 CASSVDSINSPLHF
few TRBJ1-6 16 TRBV11-2 CASSLAATAYNSPLHF
. TRBJ2-3 15 TRBV5-1 CASSSGHSVADTQYF
. TRBJ2-3 15 TRBV5-4 CASSPEIGGTDTQYF
. TRBJ1-6 17 TRBV5-5 CASSLGLQSSYNSPLHF
. TRBJ2-3 16 TRBV4-1 CASSQIVGDGTDTQYF
. TRBJ1-6 14 TRBV5-1 CASSMGQRGSPLHF
. TRBJ2-1 16 TRBV25-1 CASSGGSRVWHNEQFF
. TRBJ1-2 13 TRBV9 CASSVYRNYGYTF
. TRBJ1-3 15 TRBV30 CAWSVRRGSGNTIYF
. TRBJ1-4 15 TRBV28 CASRGMTAGHEKLFF
. TRBJ2-7 15 TRBV7-8 CASSLMAGNNYEQYF
. TRBJ1-5 19 TRBV18 CASSPLGGPVFMSNQPQHF
few TRBJ1-2 15 TRBV6-4 CASSSGPATAMGYTF
. TRBJ2-7 14 TRBV7-9 CASSSQGSSYEQYF
. TRBJ2-7 14 TRBV18 CASSPRAVGTEQYF
. TRBJ2-7 14 TRBV27 CASTDGLGSYEQYF
medium-sized TRBJ1-2 11 TRBV7-9 CASRDNYGYTF
. TRBJ2-3 15 TRBV5-4 CASSLVGREADTQYF
. TRBJ1-1 14 TRBV5-6 CASSLGVVNTEAFF
few TRBJ1-2 20 TRBV19 CASSIVHPGTSFLSNYGYTF
few TRBJ2-2 16 TRBV4-3 CASSQSPRGAAGELFF
few TRBJ2-6 17 TRBV7-6 CASSLDRRSSGANVLTF
few TRBJ2-3 14 TRBV6-4 CASSSLAGRDTQYF
. TRBJ2-7 13 TRBV28 CASSSLTGYEQYF
. TRBJ2-1 17 TRBV5-5 CASSLASGTSGGREQFF
. TRBJ2-6 20 TRBV10-3 CAISAFAWTGGKSGANVLTF
. TRBJ2-7 15 TRBV6-5 CASSPMQGRSDEQYF
. TRBJ1-2 14 TRBV19 CASSIPGGVYGYTF
. TRBJ1-6 17 TRBV13 CASSLGGLTMVNSPLHF
. TRBJ1-1 15 TRBV4-1 CASSQAGGENTEAFF
once TRBJ1-5 15 TRBV5-4 CASSQDRGHGQPQHF